This TCR beta chain was recorded in a study of T cells in Graves' hyperthyroidism and ophthalmopathy. V shed 5 bases, J shed 5 bases, and the junction held 5 bases outside the gene matches. Germline-derived CDR1 and CDR2 are MDHEN and SYDVKM. The CDR3 contains 13 residues. The investigators amplified TCR beta CDR3 regions from RNA transcripts. HTBI primers were used for first-round RT-PCR of the TCR CDR3. TCRdb passed the multiplex PCR reads through MiXCR, listing each CDR3 protein once. The sample contains 270,000 or so distinct CDR3 sequences, 12% to 15% of which appear only once. General observations from the study: Separation of ophthalmopathy from stable hyperthyroidism was achieved by a 13 V-J model.

This clonotype was recorded at least ten times. Its specificity is not known. Source material: blood. The sequence derives from a woman between 50 and 59 years old with Graves' hyperthyroidism that later progressed to Graves' ophthalmopathy. The rearrangement links TRBV28 to TRBJ2-7, with 8 bases lining up with TRBD1. The CDR3 DNA reads TGTGCCAGCAGTCAAGGGGACAGGCACGAGCAGTACTTC. Translating gives CASSQGDRHEQYF.